What follows are 16 T cell receptor beta chains derived from one specimen sequenced in a study of early T cells in non-severe SARS-CoV-2 infection. Each CDR3 protein is one row after TCRdb ran MiXCR on the 5' RACE reads. The data contain approximately 110,000 distinct CDR3 sequences, around 14% of them singletons. Source material: whole blood. Every receptor here comes from an adult who was a healthcare worker with PCR-confirmed SARS-CoV-2 infection or an uninfected control (not recorded which).

This clonotype was seen only a few times. This chain links TRBV7-9 with TRBJ2-1; D may match TRBD1 or TRBD2 (6 bases each). The germline V gene encodes CDR1 SEHNR and CDR2 FQNEAQ (reference sequence). The CDR3 totals 19 residues. V lost 7 bases and J lost 4, with 29 bases in between. Here the CDR3 reads CASNSLVSRGPDIYNEQFF. The CDR3 DNA is TGTGCCAGCAACAGCTTGGTGTCCCGGGGGCCCGATATATACAATGAGCAGTTCTTC.

The V call is TRBV19, the J call TRBJ1-5; 8 bases align to TRBD1. V lost 5 bases to trimming and J lost 1 base; unmatched junction nucleotides: 7. CDR3 length: 16 amino acids. Germline V gene lookup returns CDR1 LNHDA and CDR2 SQIVND (reference sequence). CDR3 nucleotide sequence: TGTGCCAGTAGTTACGTCAGGGGGCGAAGCAATCAGCCCCAGCATTTT. It yields the protein CASSYVRGRSNQPQHF.

This clonotype was detected a few times. V gene TRBV30 combines with J gene TRBJ2-3, with TRBD2 as a possible D gene (7 bases). The germline V gene encodes CDR1 GTSNPN and CDR2 SVGIG (reference sequence). Trimming left V 2 bases short and J 2 bases short, with 14 bases between. The CDR3 has 15 residues. This CDR3 reads CAWSPPGGFTDTQYF. In DNA form, the CDR3 reads TGTGCCTGGAGTCCCCCGGGGGGCTTCACAGATACGCAGTATTTT.

Here the CDR3 DNA reads TGCAGCGTTGCCATGGGAGGGGAGACCCAGTACTTC. It is translated as CSVAMGGETQYF. The gene calls are TRBV29-1 and TRBJ2-5; 7 bases map to TRBD2. V shed 4 bases, J shed 5 bases, and the junction held 4 bases outside the gene matches. This CDR3 is built from 12 residues. The germline V gene has CDR1 SQVTM and CDR2 ANQGSEA.

The CDR3 spells CSATSSGGAVADTQYF. The DNA of the CDR3 is TGCAGTGCAACCTCTAGCGGGGGGGCGGTTGCAGATACGCAGTATTTT. The chain couples TRBV20-1 to TRBJ2-3, with 12 bases that match TRBD2. The germline gives CDR1 DFQATT, CDR2 SNEGSKA (reference sequence). The CDR3 consists of 16 residues. The trim removed 6 bases at V and 4 bases at J, leaving 11 bases unmatched.

This clonotype was observed a few times. The J gene is TRBJ1-1, the V gene TRBV29-1; D is perhaps TRBD1 (5 bases). CDR1 SQVTM and CDR2 ANQGSEA come from the germline V gene. V shed 8 bases and J shed 5 bases, with 15 bases lying between them. The CDR3 length is 12 residues. The CDR3 protein is CSCDRGRTEAFF. The DNA for the CDR3 is TGCAGCTGCGACCGGGGACGGACTGAAGCTTTCTTT.

This clonotype turned up a few times. This chain uses TRBV10-3 with TRBJ1-5; D ambiguous. V dropped 0 bases and J dropped 7 bases, with 4 bases sitting between them. This CDR3 is built from 12 residues. Germline V CDR1 and CDR2: ENHRY, SYGVKD. CDR3 protein: CAISESEQPQHF. The CDR3 region has the DNA TGTGCCATCAGTGAGTCAGAACAGCCCCAGCATTTT.

The table lists this clonotype with a few counts. This sequence joins TRBV9 and TRBJ2-1; D could derive from TRBD1 or TRBD2 (6 bases each). Trimming removed 4 bases from V and 5 bases from J, with 22 bases in between. The CDR3 runs to 17 residues. Per germline, CDR1 SGDLS and CDR2 YYNGEE. The CDR3 DNA reads TGTGCCAGCAGCCCCCTAGGGGGGCCCCTTGGGGACAATGAGCAGTTCTTC. This translates into CASSPLGGPLGDNEQFF.

The V and J genes are TRBV21-1 and TRBJ1-1. TRBV21-1 is marked as a pseudogene. There are 14 residues in the CDR3. CDR3 in amino acids: CASSKELGCPEAFF. For the CDR3, the DNA is TGTGCCAGCAGCAAAGAGTTGGGGTGCCCTGAAGCTTTCTTT.

This clonotype was counted a few times. The rearrangement joins TRBV20-1 to TRBJ2-2; the match to TRBD2 covers 10 bases. This CDR3 has 14 residues. Germline V gene data show CDR1 as DFQATT and CDR2 as SNEGSKA (reference sequence). The ends lost 6 bases at V and 4 bases at J; junction bases unmatched: 5. The CDR3 region is CSARTSGTTGELFF. Here the CDR3 DNA reads TGCAGTGCGAGGACTAGCGGTACCACCGGGGAGCTGTTTTTT.

The V gene is TRBV11-2, the J gene TRBJ2-5; maybe TRBD1 (7 bases). Germline lookup yields CDR1 SGHAT and CDR2 FQNNGV. This CDR3 region has 14 residues. V was pared by 5 bases and J by 5 bases, with 15 bases between. The chain's CDR3 is CASSPRGVGETQYF. CDR3 bases: TGTGCCAGCAGCCCCAGGGGGGTGGGGGAGACCCAGTACTTC. Variable domain in full (rest from reference TRBV11-2 and TRBJ2-5): EAGVAQSPRYKIIEKRQSVAFWCNPISGHATLYWYQQILGQGPKLLIQFQNNGVVDDSQLPKDRFSAERLKGVDSTLKIQPAKLEDSAVYLCASSPRGVGETQYFGPGTRLLVL.

CDR3 residues: CASRTGIPSGANVLTF. In nucleotides, the CDR3 is TGTGCCAGCAGGACCGGGATCCCATCTGGGGCCAACGTCCTGACTTTC. The chain combines TRBV12-3 or TRBV12-4 with TRBJ2-6, with D possibly being TRBD2 (5 bases). The CDR3 consists of 16 residues. The ends were cut back, 6 bases at V and 1 base at J, with 13 bases in the middle.

This clonotype has a handful of counts. The chain couples TRBV3-1 to TRBJ2-3; TRBD2 matches 10 bases. V was pared by 2 bases and J by 2 bases, with 4 bases of the junction left unmatched. The germline gives CDR1 LGHDT, CDR2 YNNKEL (reference sequence). CDR3 length: 16 residues. The CDR3 nucleotides read TGTGCCAGCAGCCAAACTAGCGGGGACTACACAGATACGCAGTATTTT. Protein: CASSQTSGDYTDTQYF.

This clonotype turned up a few times. This rearrangement joins TRBV5-4 to TRBJ2-7, with TRBD1 identical over 10 bases. This CDR3 comprises 14 residues. V lost 4 bases, J lost 4 bases, and 5 bases stayed unmatched. Germline V CDR1 and CDR2: SGHNT, YYREEE (reference sequence). The CDR3 coding sequence is TGTGCCAGCAGCCTGACAGGGGGCGCGTACGAGCAGTACTTC. Its translation is CASSLTGGAYEQYF.

This rearrangement joins TRBV12-3 or TRBV12-4 to TRBJ2-5; perhaps TRBD1 as D (6 bases). V lost 6 bases, J lost 4 bases, and 12 bases lay in between. This CDR3 has 13 residues. The CDR3 sequence is CASRDLRGETQYF. As DNA, the CDR3 is TGTGCCAGCAGGGACCTCAGGGGAGAGACCCAGTACTTC.

This clonotype was detected a few times. The V gene is TRBV7-2, the J gene TRBJ2-7, with a weak D call TRBD1 (5 bases). Trimming stripped 2 bases from V and 4 bases from J, with 15 bases between. This CDR3 is built from 15 residues. From germline, CDR1 is SGHTA and CDR2 FQGNSA. The CDR3 DNA reads as TGTGCCAGCAGCTTACAGCGACAGACGATATACGAGCAGTACTTC. Protein product: CASSLQRQTIYEQYF.